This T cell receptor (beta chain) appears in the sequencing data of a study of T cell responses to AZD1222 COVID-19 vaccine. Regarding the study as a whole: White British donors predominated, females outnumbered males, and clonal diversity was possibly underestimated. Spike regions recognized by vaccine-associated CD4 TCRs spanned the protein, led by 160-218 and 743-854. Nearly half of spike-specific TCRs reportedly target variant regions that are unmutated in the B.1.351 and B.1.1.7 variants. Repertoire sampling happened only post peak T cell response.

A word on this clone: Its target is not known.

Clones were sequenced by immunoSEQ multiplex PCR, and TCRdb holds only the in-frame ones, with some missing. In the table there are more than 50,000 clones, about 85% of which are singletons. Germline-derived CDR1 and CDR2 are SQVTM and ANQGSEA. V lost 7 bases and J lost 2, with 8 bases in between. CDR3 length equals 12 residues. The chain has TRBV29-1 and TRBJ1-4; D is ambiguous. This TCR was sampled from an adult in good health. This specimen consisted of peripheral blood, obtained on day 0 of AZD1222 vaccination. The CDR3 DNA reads TGCAGCGCCGAGACTACTAATGAAAAACTGTTTTTT. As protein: CSAETTNEKLFF.